Given below is one T cell receptor beta chain in context. V was pared by 6 bases and J by 0 bases, with 9 bases between. CDR3 length: 15 amino acids. Germline CDR1 SNHLY, CDR2 FYNNEI. The table came from immunoSEQ multiplex PCR; TCRdb's copy has only in-frame clones and leaves some out. The data hold around 200,000 clones, with approximately 94% observed a single time. This specimen belongs to a study of T cell responses to AZD1222 COVID-19 vaccine. This receptor was taken from an adult who received the AZD1222 COVID-19 vaccine. Here the sequenced sample was peripheral blood, taken 28 days after the second AZD1222 dose. The J gene is TRBJ2-6, the V gene TRBV2; D gene unclear. CDR3 region: CASRTENSGANVLTF. The CDR3 region has the DNA TGTGCCAGCAGGACCGAGAACTCTGGGGCCAACGTCCTGACTTTC.